This TCR beta chain appears in the sequencing data of a study of spatial heterogeneity in lung cancer (dated by TCRdb to between 2018 and 2021). Study-level background: Beta-chain transcripts were consistently detected in greater numbers than alpha-chain transcripts, which likely reflects a higher abundance of beta-chain transcripts. In the raw uncorrected reads, each unique combination of TCR and UMI appeared more than ten times on average. In non-small cell lung cancer, the study made a quantitative comparison of TCR alpha and beta repertoires among multiple tumor regions, matched nontumor lung and blood. Both alpha and beta chains were TCR-sequenced in 200 to 250 tumor regions, under 80 matched nontumor lung samples and roughly 50 PBMC samples obtained at surgery. The study linked features of the TCR repertoire to counts of nonsynonymous mutations, which were determined by whole-exome sequencing of tumor tissue.

The time point label on this specimen signifies: sample taken at primary tumor resection. Samples were obtained from 72 patients with early-stage, untreated non-small cell lung cancer from the lung TRACERx cohort. Whole RNA extracted from tumor and nontumor lung tissue, or from cryopreserved PBMC samples, was used for TCR sequencing without cell sorting. Only patients with enough RNA available from two or more tumor regions were chosen for TCR sequencing. CDR1 LGHDT and CDR2 YNNKEL were looked up in the germline V gene (reference sequence). Between the V and J ends, shortened by 0 bases and 5 bases respectively, the junction contains 10 bases. CDR3 length: 14 amino acids, cysteine to phenylalanine. Only CDR3 DNA remains: 42 bases, in frame from the first base. Libraries were built with 5' RACE. The sequencing machine was a NextSeq 500. To allow correction of PCR and sequencing errors, the TCR library protocol tagged every TCR cDNA molecule with a unique molecular identifier. As for how the authors treated the data: TCR identification, UMI-based error correction and CDR3 extraction were all carried out with Decombinator tools. TCRs above a frequency of 2 per 1,000, corresponding to the top 1% of the tumor frequency distribution, were defined as expanded. Rényi diversity was computed with the R vegan package after subsampling each repertoire 100 times to 5,000 TCRs. CDR3 similarity networks were built from amino acid triplet string-kernel similarity, with CDR3s being connected when pairwise similarity was above 0.82. TCRdb reprocessing: public reads trimmed at Q25 with fastp, clones called with MiXCR, in-frame beta chains kept. Records with the same CDR3 protein are collapsed into one entry carrying the most frequent genes and DNA. TCRdb assigned the V and J calls; the authors' analysis was not used. The sample data list under 85,000 distinct CDR3 sequences, and 8% of these were observed just once. Of the sample, about 7% is held by the ten largest clones.

This clonotype occurred many times. Its antigen is currently not known. No much larger clone is present one base from it, and per-base qualities are unavailable. Paper-wide results and their limitations: Additional single-cell paired TCR alpha and beta sequencing was considered necessary to confirm, at a functional level, the hypothesis that regional TCRs recognize regional mutations. Ubiquitous expanded tumor TCRs were found in blood more often at tumor resection than at routine follow-up.

The TCR sequence derives from a male donor with early-stage non-small cell lung cancer. This specimen was PBMCs, taken at surgery. The rearranged segments are TRBV3-1 and TRBJ2-5, with the D gene uncertain. The CDR3 here reads CASSQDLDFETQYF. The DNA is as follows: TGTGCCAGCAGCCAAGATCTAGATTTTGAGACCCAGTACTTC.